This is a list of T cell receptor beta chains from one sample in a study of CD8 T cells in Susac syndrome. TCRdb reprocessed the immunoSEQ multiplex PCR reads with MiXCR, giving one entry per CDR3 protein. The repertoire holds roughly 150,000 distinct CDR3 sequences, with approximately 94% as singletons. The sequenced material came from CD8+ T cells from PBMCs. The origin of the receptors is a human donor with multiple sclerosis. The CDR3 runs from the conserved cysteine through the conserved F or W. Each record gives: J gene, V gene, clone size, D gene, CDR3 DNA, CDR3 protein. D genes are given only for firm matches. A clone size is listed for some rows: how often the clone was seen (once, few, many), or a class if it is expanded.

J gene: TRBJ2-7
V gene: TRBV12-3/TRBV12-4
clone size: NA
D gene: NA
CDR3 DNA: TGTGCCAGCAGTTTGGGCCCGCAATACGAGCAGTACTTC
CDR3 protein: CASSLGPQYEQYF

J gene: TRBJ2-7
V gene: TRBV30
clone size: NA
D gene: NA
CDR3 DNA: TGTGCCTCCGGGGCGGCTAACGAGCAGTACTTC
CDR3 protein: CASGAANEQYF

J gene: TRBJ2-5
V gene: TRBV7-9
clone size: NA
D gene: NA
CDR3 DNA: TGTGCCAGCAGCCCCGACCCAGCGGCGGAGACCCAGTACTTC
CDR3 protein: CASSPDPAAETQYF

J gene: TRBJ2-1
V gene: TRBV20-1
clone size: NA
D gene: NA
CDR3 DNA: TGCAGTGCTCAGAAAGAGACAGGGAGGTGGCCGTTCTTC
CDR3 protein: CSAQKETGRWPFF

J gene: TRBJ2-7
V gene: TRBV12-3/TRBV12-4
clone size: NA
D gene: TRBD1
CDR3 DNA: TGTGCCAGCAGCCCGAGCCCAGGGGGAGAGCAGTACTTC
CDR3 protein: CASSPSPGGEQYF

J gene: TRBJ2-1
V gene: TRBV9
clone size: NA
D gene: TRBD2
CDR3 DNA: TGTGCCAGCAGCGCTAGCGGGGGGGCGAGGAATGAGCAGTTCTTC
CDR3 protein: CASSASGGARNEQFF

J gene: TRBJ2-5
V gene: TRBV5-6
clone size: NA
D gene: TRBD1
CDR3 DNA: TGTGCCAGCAGGACAGGGGGCGGTGAGACCCAGTACTTC
CDR3 protein: CASRTGGGETQYF

J gene: TRBJ2-3
V gene: TRBV13
clone size: NA
D gene: TRBD1
CDR3 DNA: TGTGCCAGCAGCTTATCGGACAGGCCCCACACAGATACGCAGTATTTT
CDR3 protein: CASSLSDRPHTDTQYF

J gene: TRBJ2-7
V gene: TRBV20-1
clone size: NA
D gene: TRBD1
CDR3 DNA: TGCAGTGCTTCGGACAGGGAGATTATCTACGAGCAGTACTTC
CDR3 protein: CSASDREIIYEQYF

J gene: TRBJ2-5
V gene: TRBV19
clone size: NA
D gene: NA
CDR3 DNA: TGTGCCAGTAGTATGATCACGAGGGAGACCCAGTACTTC
CDR3 protein: CASSMITRETQYF

J gene: TRBJ2-7
V gene: TRBV5-1
clone size: NA
D gene: NA
CDR3 DNA: TGCGCCAGCGGACCGGGGGTAGATTACTACGAGCAGTACTTC
CDR3 protein: CASGPGVDYYEQYF

J gene: TRBJ2-3
V gene: TRBV30
clone size: NA
D gene: NA
CDR3 DNA: TGTGCCTGGAGTGTACCAGGGGAGGTAGATACGCAGTATTTT
CDR3 protein: CAWSVPGEVDTQYF

J gene: TRBJ1-1
V gene: TRBV7-2
clone size: NA
D gene: NA
CDR3 DNA: TGTGCCAGCAGCCCGTTGAGGGTGAACACTGAAGCTTTCTTT
CDR3 protein: CASSPLRVNTEAFF

J gene: TRBJ2-1
V gene: TRBV3-1
clone size: once
D gene: NA
CDR3 DNA: TGTGCCAGCAGCCAAGATAGCCGAGCGGACGAGTACAATGAGCAGTTCTTC
CDR3 protein: CASSQDSRADEYNEQFF

J gene: TRBJ1-2
V gene: TRBV20-1
clone size: NA
D gene: NA
CDR3 DNA: TGCAGTGCTAGAGATTTTAACAGCCAGGACCTGAACTATGGCTACACCTTC
CDR3 protein: CSARDFNSQDLNYGYTF

J gene: TRBJ2-5
V gene: TRBV12-3/TRBV12-4
clone size: NA
D gene: NA
CDR3 DNA: TGTGCCAGCAGCTCAAGGGAGGGGGCAGCGAAAGAGACCCAGTACTTC
CDR3 protein: CASSSREGAAKETQYF

J gene: TRBJ1-4
V gene: TRBV23-1
clone size: NA
D gene: NA
CDR3 DNA: TGCGCCAGCAGTCTTCCCGGGGGTAATGAAAAACTGTTTTTT
CDR3 protein: CASSLPGGNEKLFF

J gene: TRBJ1-1
V gene: TRBV29-1
clone size: NA
D gene: TRBD1
CDR3 DNA: TGCAGCGTTGAAGATCGGACCAAGGGGGCCGGCGTGAACACTGAAGCTTTCTTT
CDR3 protein: CSVEDRTKGAGVNTEAFF

J gene: TRBJ2-7
V gene: TRBV12-3/TRBV12-4
clone size: NA
D gene: TRBD1
CDR3 DNA: TGTGCCAGCAGTTTCCGGGACAGGGGCTACGAGCAGTACTTC
CDR3 protein: CASSFRDRGYEQYF

J gene: TRBJ2-1
V gene: TRBV27
clone size: NA
D gene: TRBD1
CDR3 DNA: TGTGCCAGCAGTCGGACAGGGGGCGTCCCCAATGAGCAGTTCTTC
CDR3 protein: CASSRTGGVPNEQFF

J gene: TRBJ2-7
V gene: TRBV19
clone size: NA
D gene: TRBD1
CDR3 DNA: TGTGCCAGTAGTATAGGGCGACAGGGAGTGAGTGAGCAGTACTTC
CDR3 protein: CASSIGRQGVSEQYF

J gene: TRBJ1-2
V gene: TRBV7-9
clone size: NA
D gene: NA
CDR3 DNA: TGTGCCAGCAGCACTCTCACCCAGAAGCGCGGCTATGGCTACACCTTC
CDR3 protein: CASSTLTQKRGYGYTF